The rows below give T cell receptor beta chains drawn from one sample of a study of shared clonotypes between healthy human individuals. TCRdb's table, derived via immunoSEQ multiplex PCR, lists solely in-frame clones and lacks some. Among millions of clones, 85% to 95% were seen once, and the ten largest hold roughly 0.15%. Sequenced material: naive CD4+ T cells sorted from blood. The receptors were sampled from a man between 18 and 29 years old in good health. The CDR3 runs from the conserved cysteine through the conserved F or W. The D gene is left open where the match is weak. The listing skips clone size in some rows; elsewhere it reads once, few, many or a size class.

TRBJ1-3,.,.,TRBV9,CASSVSAEVSGNTIYF,TGTGCCAGCAGCGTGAGCGCGGAGGTCTCTGGAAACACCATATATTTT
TRBJ2-2,.,TRBD2,TRBV9,CASSATRTSGGDMNTGELFF,TGTGCCAGCAGCGCGACCCGGACTAGCGGGGGAGACATGAACACCGGGGAGCTGTTTTTT
TRBJ1-1,.,TRBD1,TRBV30,CAWSVTGGAFF,TGTGCCTGGAGCGTGACAGGGGGGGCTTTCTTT
TRBJ1-5,.,.,TRBV7-9,CASSLEENQPQHF,TGTGCCAGCAGCTTAGAAGAAAATCAGCCCCAGCATTTT
TRBJ1-5,.,TRBD1,TRBV13,CASSSNRGLSNQPQHF,TGTGCCAGCAGCTCAAACAGGGGGTTAAGCAATCAGCCCCAGCATTTT
TRBJ2-3,.,TRBD2,TRBV25-1,CASSLTSGLRDTQYF,TGTGCCAGCTCACTGACTAGCGGGCTTAGAGATACGCAGTATTTT
TRBJ1-1,once,TRBD1,TRBV5-6,CASSLPGGDTEAFF,TGTGCCAGCAGTTTACCAGGGGGGGACACTGAAGCTTTCTTT
TRBJ2-2,.,.,TRBV30,CAWSVRTDTGELFF,TGTGCCTGGAGTGTAAGGACGGACACCGGGGAGCTGTTTTTT
TRBJ1-2,.,.,TRBV5-1,CASSLGGQSYGYTF,TGCGCCAGCAGCTTGGGTGGACAATCCTATGGCTACACCTTC
TRBJ2-5,.,.,TRBV18,CASSPPRGQGQETQYF,TGTGCCAGCTCACCACCAAGGGGCCAGGGACAAGAGACCCAGTACTTC
TRBJ2-7,.,TRBD1,TRBV5-1,CASSSGSGQGAANYEQYF,TGCGCCAGCAGCTCCGGCTCGGGACAGGGGGCCGCCAACTACGAGCAGTACTTC
TRBJ2-7,.,TRBD1,TRBV5-1,CASSLETGQGTRYEQYF,TGCGCCAGCAGCTTGGAAACCGGACAGGGGACCCGCTACGAGCAGTACTTC
TRBJ2-5,.,.,TRBV5-4,CASSSRGEETQYF,TGTGCCAGCAGCTCCAGGGGGGAAGAGACCCAGTACTTC
TRBJ2-2,.,.,TRBV5-4,CASSLQGRTGELFF,TGTGCCAGCAGCTTACAGGGGAGGACCGGGGAGCTGTTTTTT
TRBJ2-2,.,.,TRBV5-1,CASTPGRLNGTGELFF,TGCGCCAGCACGCCCGGCAGGTTAAACGGGACCGGGGAGCTGTTTTTT